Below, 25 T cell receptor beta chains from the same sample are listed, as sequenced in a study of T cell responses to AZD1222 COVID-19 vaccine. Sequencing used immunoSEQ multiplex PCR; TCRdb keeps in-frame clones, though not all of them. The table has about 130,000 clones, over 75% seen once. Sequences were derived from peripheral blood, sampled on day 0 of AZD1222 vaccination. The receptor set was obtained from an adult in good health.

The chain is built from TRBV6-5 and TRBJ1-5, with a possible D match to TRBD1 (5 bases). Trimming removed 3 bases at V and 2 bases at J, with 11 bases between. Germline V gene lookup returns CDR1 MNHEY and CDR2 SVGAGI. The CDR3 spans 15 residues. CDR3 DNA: TGTGCCAGCAGTTATGACAGCGGAGGCAATCAGCCCCAGCATTTT. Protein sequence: CASSYDSGGNQPQHF.

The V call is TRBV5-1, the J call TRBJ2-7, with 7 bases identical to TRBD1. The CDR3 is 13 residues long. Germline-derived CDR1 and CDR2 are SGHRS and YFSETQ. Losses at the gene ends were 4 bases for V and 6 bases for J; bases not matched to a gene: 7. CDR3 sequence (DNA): TGCGCCAGCAGCCGGGACAGCCTAGTCGAGCAGTACTTC. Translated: CASSRDSLVEQYF. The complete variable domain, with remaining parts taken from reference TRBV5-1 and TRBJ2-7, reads KAGVTQTPRYLIKTRGQQVTLSCSPISGHRSVSWYQQTPGQGLQFLFEYFSETQRNKGNFPGRFSGRQFSNSRSEMNVSTLELGDSALYLCASSRDSLVEQYFGPGTRLTVT.

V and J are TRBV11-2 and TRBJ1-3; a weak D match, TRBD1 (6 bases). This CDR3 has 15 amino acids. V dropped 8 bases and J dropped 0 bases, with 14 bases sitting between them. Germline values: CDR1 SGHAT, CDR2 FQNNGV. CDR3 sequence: CASSTRGSSGNTIYF. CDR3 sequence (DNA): TGTGCCAGCTCGACTAGGGGGTCCTCTGGAAACACCATATATTTT.

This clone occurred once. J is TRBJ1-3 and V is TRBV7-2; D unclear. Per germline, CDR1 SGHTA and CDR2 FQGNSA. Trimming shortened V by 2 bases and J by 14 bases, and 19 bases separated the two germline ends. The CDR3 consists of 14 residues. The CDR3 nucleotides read TGTGCCAGCAGCTTAAATCCGGCCCTCGGGCTCTTATATTTT. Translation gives CASSLNPALGLLYF.

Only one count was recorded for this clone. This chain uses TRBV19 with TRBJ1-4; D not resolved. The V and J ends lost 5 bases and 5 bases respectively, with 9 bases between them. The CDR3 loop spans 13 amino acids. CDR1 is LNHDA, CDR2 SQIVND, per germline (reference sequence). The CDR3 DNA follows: TGTGCCAGTAGTGTGAGGAAAAATGAAAAACTGTTTTTT. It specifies CASSVRKNEKLFF.

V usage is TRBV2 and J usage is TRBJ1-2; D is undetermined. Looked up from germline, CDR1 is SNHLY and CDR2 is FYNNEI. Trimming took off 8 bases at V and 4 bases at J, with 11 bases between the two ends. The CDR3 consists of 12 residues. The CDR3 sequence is CASHSGLYGYTF. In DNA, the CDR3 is TGTGCCAGCCACTCCGGACTCTATGGCTACACCTTC.

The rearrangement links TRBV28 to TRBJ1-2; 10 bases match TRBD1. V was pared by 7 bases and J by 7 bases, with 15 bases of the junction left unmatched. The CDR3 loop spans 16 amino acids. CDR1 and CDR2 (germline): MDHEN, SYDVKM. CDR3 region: CASMSGETGGSRGYTF. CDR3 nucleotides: TGTGCCAGCATGAGCGGGGAGACAGGGGGCTCTCGTGGCTACACCTTC.

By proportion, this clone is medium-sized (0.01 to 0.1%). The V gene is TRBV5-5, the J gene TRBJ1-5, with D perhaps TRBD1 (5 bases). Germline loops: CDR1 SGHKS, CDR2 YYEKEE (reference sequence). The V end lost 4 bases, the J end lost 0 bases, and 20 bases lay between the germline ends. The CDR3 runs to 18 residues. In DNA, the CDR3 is TGTGCCAGCAGCCGGGGCCATCGGGACCCCTTTAGCAATCAGCCCCAGCATTTT. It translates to CASSRGHRDPFSNQPQHF.

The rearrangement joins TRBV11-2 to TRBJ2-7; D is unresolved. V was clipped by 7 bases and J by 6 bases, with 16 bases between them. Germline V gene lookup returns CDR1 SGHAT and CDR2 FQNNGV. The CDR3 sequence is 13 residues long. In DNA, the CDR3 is TGTGCCAGCACCCTCCGGGCTGCTCCCGAGCAGTACTTC. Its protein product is CASTLRAAPEQYF.

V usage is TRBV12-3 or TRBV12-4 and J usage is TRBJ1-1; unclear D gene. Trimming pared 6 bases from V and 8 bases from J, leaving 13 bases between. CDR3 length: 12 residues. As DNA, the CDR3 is TGTGCCAGCAGACGGACGGAGAAGGAAGCTTTCTTT. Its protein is CASRRTEKEAFF.

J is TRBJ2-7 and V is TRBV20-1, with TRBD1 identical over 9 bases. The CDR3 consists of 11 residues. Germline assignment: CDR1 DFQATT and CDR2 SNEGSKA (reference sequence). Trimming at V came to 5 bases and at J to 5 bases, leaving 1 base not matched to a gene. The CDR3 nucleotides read TGCAGTGCTTGGGACAGGGACGAGCAGTACTTC. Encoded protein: CSAWDRDEQYF.

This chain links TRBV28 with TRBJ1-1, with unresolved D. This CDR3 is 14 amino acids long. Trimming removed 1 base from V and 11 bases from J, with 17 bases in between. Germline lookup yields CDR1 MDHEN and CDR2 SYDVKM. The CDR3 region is CASSLSPGRPQAFF. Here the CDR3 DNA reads TGTGCCAGCAGTTTATCCCCCGGCAGGCCCCAGGCTTTCTTT.

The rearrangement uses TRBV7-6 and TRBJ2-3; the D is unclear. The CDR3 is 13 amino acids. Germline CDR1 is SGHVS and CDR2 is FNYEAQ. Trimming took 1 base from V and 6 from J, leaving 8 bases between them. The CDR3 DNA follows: TGTGCCAGCAGCTTAGGTACCGGGGATACGCAGTATTTT. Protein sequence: CASSLGTGDTQYF.

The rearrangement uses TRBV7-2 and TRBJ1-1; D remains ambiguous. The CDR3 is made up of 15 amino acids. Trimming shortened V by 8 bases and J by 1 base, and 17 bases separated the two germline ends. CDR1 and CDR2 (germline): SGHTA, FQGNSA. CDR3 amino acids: CASRVHLTANTEAFF. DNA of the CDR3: TGTGCCAGCCGAGTACACTTAACCGCGAACACTGAAGCTTTCTTT.

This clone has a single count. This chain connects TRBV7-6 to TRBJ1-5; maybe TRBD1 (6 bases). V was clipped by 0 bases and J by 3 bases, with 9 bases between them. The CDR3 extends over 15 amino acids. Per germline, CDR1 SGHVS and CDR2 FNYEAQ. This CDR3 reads CASSLAQGVNQPQHF. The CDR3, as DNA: TGTGCCAGCAGCTTAGCACAGGGAGTCAATCAGCCCCAGCATTTT.

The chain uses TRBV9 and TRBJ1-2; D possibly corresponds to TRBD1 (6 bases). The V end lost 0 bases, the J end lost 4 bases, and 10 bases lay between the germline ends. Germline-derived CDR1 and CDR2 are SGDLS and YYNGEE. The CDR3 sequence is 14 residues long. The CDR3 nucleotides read TGTGCCAGCAGCGTAGTAGGACAGAGCTATGGCTACACCTTC. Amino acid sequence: CASSVVGQSYGYTF.

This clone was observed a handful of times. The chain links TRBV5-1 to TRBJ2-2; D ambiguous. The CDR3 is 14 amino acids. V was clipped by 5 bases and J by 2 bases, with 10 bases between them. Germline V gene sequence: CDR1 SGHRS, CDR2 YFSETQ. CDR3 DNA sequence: TGCGCCAGCAGAGAAGGCCCCAACACCGGGGAGCTGTTTTTT. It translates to CASREGPNTGELFF.

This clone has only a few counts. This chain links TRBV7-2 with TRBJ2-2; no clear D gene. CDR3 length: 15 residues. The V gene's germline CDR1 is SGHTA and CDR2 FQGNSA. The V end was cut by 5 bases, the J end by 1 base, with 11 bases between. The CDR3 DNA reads TGTGCCAGCAGCAGCCCAGCTTGGAACACCGGGGAGCTGTTTTTT. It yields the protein CASSSPAWNTGELFF.

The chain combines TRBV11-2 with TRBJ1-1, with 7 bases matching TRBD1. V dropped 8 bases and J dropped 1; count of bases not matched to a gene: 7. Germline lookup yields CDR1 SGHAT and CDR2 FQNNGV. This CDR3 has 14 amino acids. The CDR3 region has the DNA TGTGCCAGCTCCACGGCAGGGGGGAACACTGAAGCTTTCTTT. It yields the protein CASSTAGGNTEAFF.

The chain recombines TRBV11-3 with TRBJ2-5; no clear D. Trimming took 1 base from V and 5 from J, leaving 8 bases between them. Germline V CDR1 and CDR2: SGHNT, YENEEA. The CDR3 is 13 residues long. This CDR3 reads CASSLGQDETQYF. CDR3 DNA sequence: TGTGCCAGCAGCTTAGGGCAGGACGAGACCCAGTACTTC.

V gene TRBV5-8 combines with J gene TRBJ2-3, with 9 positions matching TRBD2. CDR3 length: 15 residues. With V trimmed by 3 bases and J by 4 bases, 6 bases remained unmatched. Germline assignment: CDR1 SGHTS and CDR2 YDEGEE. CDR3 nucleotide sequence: TGTGCCAGCAGCTCCCCTAGCGGGAACGCAGATACGCAGTATTTT. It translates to CASSSPSGNADTQYF.

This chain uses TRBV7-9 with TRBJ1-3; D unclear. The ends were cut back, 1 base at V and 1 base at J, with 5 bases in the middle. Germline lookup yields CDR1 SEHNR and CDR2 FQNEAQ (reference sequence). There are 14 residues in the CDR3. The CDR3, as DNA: TGTGCCAGCAGCTTAGAGGGATCTGGAAACACCATATATTTT. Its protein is CASSLEGSGNTIYF.

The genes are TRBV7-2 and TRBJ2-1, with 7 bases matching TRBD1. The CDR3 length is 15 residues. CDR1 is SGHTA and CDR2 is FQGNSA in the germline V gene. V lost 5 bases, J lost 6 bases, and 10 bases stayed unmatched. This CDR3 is CASSQTGATFNEQFF. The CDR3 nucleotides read TGTGCCAGCAGCCAAACAGGGGCGACCTTCAATGAGCAGTTCTTC.

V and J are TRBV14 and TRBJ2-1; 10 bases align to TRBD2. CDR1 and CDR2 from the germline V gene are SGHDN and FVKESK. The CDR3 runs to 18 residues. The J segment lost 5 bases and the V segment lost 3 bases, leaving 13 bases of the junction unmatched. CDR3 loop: CASSQQRATSGLNNEQFF. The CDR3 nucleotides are TGTGCCAGCAGCCAGCAAAGGGCGACTAGCGGGCTTAACAATGAGCAGTTCTTC.

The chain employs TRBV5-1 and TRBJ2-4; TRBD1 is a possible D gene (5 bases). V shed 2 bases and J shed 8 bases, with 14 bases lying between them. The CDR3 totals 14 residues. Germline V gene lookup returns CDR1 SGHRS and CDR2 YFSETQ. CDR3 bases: TGCGCCAGCAGCTTAGGTCAGGGTGGGGACATTCAGTACTTC. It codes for CASSLGQGGDIQYF.